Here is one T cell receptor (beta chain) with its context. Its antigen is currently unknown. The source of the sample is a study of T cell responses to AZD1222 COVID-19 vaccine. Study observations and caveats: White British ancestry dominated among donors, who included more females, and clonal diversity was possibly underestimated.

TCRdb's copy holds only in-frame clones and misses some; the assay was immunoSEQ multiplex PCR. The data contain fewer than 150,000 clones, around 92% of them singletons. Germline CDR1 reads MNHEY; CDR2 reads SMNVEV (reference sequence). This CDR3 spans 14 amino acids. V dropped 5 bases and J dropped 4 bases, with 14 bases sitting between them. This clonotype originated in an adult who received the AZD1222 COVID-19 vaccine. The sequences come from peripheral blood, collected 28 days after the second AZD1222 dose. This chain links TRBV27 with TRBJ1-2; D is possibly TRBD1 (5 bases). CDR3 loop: CASSRGQSRYGYTF. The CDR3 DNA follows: TGTGCCAGCAGTCGGGGCCAGAGCCGCTATGGCTACACCTTC.